The source of this TCR beta chain is a study of blood T cell repertoires in COVID-19. Study information: Donors in the United States, Italy and Spain gave samples during acute or convalescent COVID-19. T cells, B-cell-depleted T cells, or PBMCs provided the cDNA or gDNA that served as material.

The CDR3 consists of 18 residues. V shed 4 bases, J shed 2 bases, and the junction held 13 bases outside the gene matches. Per the germline V gene, CDR1 is SGHNT and CDR2 is YYREEE (reference sequence). Original handling: Reference gene primer amplification in the assay estimated nucleated cell counts. TCRdb's table, derived via immunoSEQ multiplex PCR, lists solely in-frame clones and lacks some. The DNA gave D and trimming, while V, J and clone size come from that table. The sample lists 150,000 to 200,000 clones, approximately 86% occurring once. The sample taken for sequencing was peripheral blood. The chain carries TRBV5-4 and TRBJ2-3; 10 nucleotides match TRBD1. The receptor was isolated from a woman in her forties or fifties with acute or convalescent COVID-19. The CDR3 DNA sequence: TGTGCCAGCAGCACCCGAAGGGGACAGGGGACACTCACAGATACGCAGTATTTT. This gives the protein CASSTRRGQGTLTDTQYF.